The rows below give T cell receptor beta chains drawn from one sample of a study of T cells in Graves' hyperthyroidism and ophthalmopathy. TCRdb recomputed calls from the multiplex PCR reads with MiXCR, one row per CDR3 protein. The sample lists almost 600,000 distinct CDR3 sequences, around 42% occurring once. Sequenced sample: peripheral blood or thyroid tissue (not recorded which). All receptors come from a woman under 30 with Graves' hyperthyroidism. Each CDR3 is given with its conserved first and last residue. The order of the fields is CDR3 DNA, CDR3 protein, V gene, clone size, J gene, D gene. A D gene is named only where the DNA matches it firmly. The size entry is marked missing in some rows and otherwise reads once, few, many or a size class.

cdr3_nt: TGCGCCAGCAGCTTGGGGGACAGGGGAACTGAGACCCAGTACTTC
cdr3_aa: CASSLGDRGTETQYF
v_call: TRBV5-1
clone_size: once
j_call: TRBJ2-5
d_call: TRBD1

cdr3_nt: TGTGCCAGCAGCTTAGAGTTGATGGGACAACACAATCAGCCCCAGCATTTT
cdr3_aa: CASSLELMGQHNQPQHF
v_call: TRBV7-9
clone_size: many
j_call: TRBJ1-5
d_call: NA

cdr3_nt: TGTGCCATGGCCGGACAGGAACGCTATGGCTACACCTTC
cdr3_aa: CAMAGQERYGYTF
v_call: TRBV10-3
clone_size: many
j_call: TRBJ1-2
d_call: TRBD1

cdr3_nt: TGTGCCAGTAGTATGAACAGCCTCGGGTCCTACGAGCAGTACTTC
cdr3_aa: CASSMNSLGSYEQYF
v_call: TRBV19
clone_size: many
j_call: TRBJ2-7
d_call: NA

cdr3_nt: TGTGCTTCGAGGCGAGGGGCAACTAATGAAAAACTGTTTTTT
cdr3_aa: CASRRGATNEKLFF
v_call: TRBV25-1
clone_size: NA
j_call: TRBJ1-4
d_call: NA

cdr3_nt: TGTGCCAGCAGCAATAGCGGGAGTTCCTACGAGCAGTACTTC
cdr3_aa: CASSNSGSSYEQYF
v_call: TRBV4-2
clone_size: many
j_call: TRBJ2-7
d_call: TRBD2

cdr3_nt: TGCAGCGTTGTTAGGTACAATGAGCAGTTCTTC
cdr3_aa: CSVVRYNEQFF
v_call: TRBV29-1
clone_size: many
j_call: TRBJ2-1
d_call: NA

cdr3_nt: TGTGCCAGCACTAGGCTAGCGGGAAACACTGAAGCTTTCTTT
cdr3_aa: CASTRLAGNTEAFF
v_call: TRBV2
clone_size: NA
j_call: TRBJ1-1
d_call: NA

cdr3_nt: TGTGCCAGCAGTATCCGGGACAGACGGTATGGCTACACCTTC
cdr3_aa: CASSIRDRRYGYTF
v_call: TRBV2
clone_size: many
j_call: TRBJ1-2
d_call: TRBD1

cdr3_nt: TGCGCCAGCAGCTCGGCGGGTCAGCCCCAGCATTTT
cdr3_aa: CASSSAGQPQHF
v_call: TRBV5-1
clone_size: NA
j_call: TRBJ1-5
d_call: NA

cdr3_nt: TGTGCCAGCAGGGGTGCCGGGGAGCTGTACTTC
cdr3_aa: CASRGAGELYF
v_call: TRBV6-1
clone_size: NA
j_call: TRBJ2-7
d_call: NA

cdr3_nt: TGCAGCGTTGAAATAGCCGGCGCCTATGGCTACACCTTC
cdr3_aa: CSVEIAGAYGYTF
v_call: TRBV29-1
clone_size: NA
j_call: TRBJ1-2
d_call: NA

cdr3_nt: TGCGCCAGCAGCCATCCGGGACTAGCGGGGAGGGAGACCCAGTACTTC
cdr3_aa: CASSHPGLAGRETQYF
v_call: TRBV4-3
clone_size: NA
j_call: TRBJ2-5
d_call: TRBD2

cdr3_nt: TGTGCCAGCAGCCGAGCGGGAGAAGGCGAGACCCAGTACTTC
cdr3_aa: CASSRAGEGETQYF
v_call: TRBV5-6
clone_size: many
j_call: TRBJ2-5
d_call: TRBD2

cdr3_nt: TGTGCCAGCAGCTTAGTGGCAGCATTCTACGAGCAGTACTTC
cdr3_aa: CASSLVAAFYEQYF
v_call: TRBV7-9
clone_size: many
j_call: TRBJ2-7
d_call: NA

cdr3_nt: TGTGCCACTTTCTTAGCGGGGCTCATTACCTACGAGCAGTACTTC
cdr3_aa: CATFLAGLITYEQYF
v_call: TRBV9
clone_size: many
j_call: TRBJ2-7
d_call: TRBD2

cdr3_nt: TGTGCCAGCAGCATAGCGGGAGGACCCAATGAGCAGTTCTTC
cdr3_aa: CASSIAGGPNEQFF
v_call: TRBV9
clone_size: few
j_call: TRBJ2-1
d_call: TRBD2

cdr3_nt: TGTGCCAGCAGTTTATCCGGTTCTGAAGAGACCCAGTACTTC
cdr3_aa: CASSLSGSEETQYF
v_call: TRBV27
clone_size: few
j_call: TRBJ2-5
d_call: NA

cdr3_nt: TGTGCCAGCAGGCCCGCCGGGACAGTGAATCAGCCCCAGCATTTT
cdr3_aa: CASRPAGTVNQPQHF
v_call: TRBV7-8
clone_size: few
j_call: TRBJ1-5
d_call: TRBD1

cdr3_nt: TGTGCCAGCAGTCTTCGGAGAACAGGGCTCTTCCTCGAGCAGTACTTC
cdr3_aa: CASSLRRTGLFLEQYF
v_call: TRBV5-6
clone_size: many
j_call: TRBJ2-7
d_call: NA

cdr3_nt: TGTGCCAGCAGCTGGGGGACAGGGTCAGGCGAGACCCAGTACTTC
cdr3_aa: CASSWGTGSGETQYF
v_call: TRBV7-3
clone_size: NA
j_call: TRBJ2-5
d_call: TRBD1

cdr3_nt: TGTGCTAGTGGTTTGGGCGCGGCGTCCTACGAGCAGTACTTC
cdr3_aa: CASGLGAASYEQYF
v_call: TRBV12-5
clone_size: NA
j_call: TRBJ2-7
d_call: NA

cdr3_nt: TGTGCCAGCAGCCCCTCGACAGGGGTAGTCGAGACCCAGTACTTC
cdr3_aa: CASSPSTGVVETQYF
v_call: TRBV6-1
clone_size: NA
j_call: TRBJ2-5
d_call: TRBD1

cdr3_nt: TGCAGTGCTAGACCGCCACGTGGGGGCTCCTACGAGCAGTACTTC
cdr3_aa: CSARPPRGGSYEQYF
v_call: TRBV20-1
clone_size: many
j_call: TRBJ2-7
d_call: NA

cdr3_nt: TGTGCCAGCAGGCAGGGCTATGGTGAAGCTTTCTTT
cdr3_aa: CASRQGYGEAFF
v_call: TRBV12-3/TRBV12-4
clone_size: many
j_call: TRBJ1-1
d_call: NA

cdr3_nt: TGCAGCGCCACCCGGGGGCAGTATGGCGGCTACACCTTC
cdr3_aa: CSATRGQYGGYTF
v_call: TRBV29-1
clone_size: NA
j_call: TRBJ1-2
d_call: NA

cdr3_nt: TGTGCCAGCAACCACGGGCTTGATGAAAAACTGTTTTTT
cdr3_aa: CASNHGLDEKLFF
v_call: TRBV6-2/TRBV6-3
clone_size: NA
j_call: TRBJ1-4
d_call: NA

cdr3_nt: TGTGCCAGCAGGGACGAGACCCACACCGGGGAGCTGTTTTTT
cdr3_aa: CASRDETHTGELFF
v_call: TRBV6-1
clone_size: many
j_call: TRBJ2-2
d_call: NA

cdr3_nt: TGTGCCAGTAGTATAAAGACAGGGATCTATGGCTACACCTTC
cdr3_aa: CASSIKTGIYGYTF
v_call: TRBV19
clone_size: few
j_call: TRBJ1-2
d_call: TRBD1

cdr3_nt: TGCAGTGCTCTCGCGAGGGCCGGAGATACGCAGTATTTT
cdr3_aa: CSALARAGDTQYF
v_call: TRBV20-1
clone_size: NA
j_call: TRBJ2-3
d_call: NA

cdr3_nt: TGTGCCAGCAGCGCCGGGGACAGGGGATACACTGAAGCTTTCTTT
cdr3_aa: CASSAGDRGYTEAFF
v_call: TRBV7-9
clone_size: many
j_call: TRBJ1-1
d_call: TRBD1

cdr3_nt: TGTGCCATCAGTGAATGGGAGGGCACTGAAGCTTTCTTT
cdr3_aa: CAISEWEGTEAFF
v_call: TRBV10-3
clone_size: NA
j_call: TRBJ1-1
d_call: NA

cdr3_nt: TGTGCCAGCAGCTTAGCCGGACGGGGGGATCAGCCCCAGCATTTT
cdr3_aa: CASSLAGRGDQPQHF
v_call: TRBV7-9
clone_size: many
j_call: TRBJ1-5
d_call: NA

cdr3_nt: TGCAGTGCTAGACTGGACATGTCCTACGAGCAGTACTTC
cdr3_aa: CSARLDMSYEQYF
v_call: TRBV20-1
clone_size: many
j_call: TRBJ2-7
d_call: NA

cdr3_nt: TGTGCCAGCAGTTTATTCCCTAGCGGGAGGGCGGAGACCCAGTACTTC
cdr3_aa: CASSLFPSGRAETQYF
v_call: TRBV27
clone_size: many
j_call: TRBJ2-5
d_call: TRBD2

cdr3_nt: TGTGCCAGCAGCTTGACAGGGTTCGGAAATTCACCCCTCCACTTT
cdr3_aa: CASSLTGFGNSPLHF
v_call: TRBV7-2
clone_size: many
j_call: TRBJ1-6
d_call: TRBD1

cdr3_nt: TGTGCCTGGAATAGGGGGACTTCCTACGAGCAGTACTTC
cdr3_aa: CAWNRGTSYEQYF
v_call: TRBV30
clone_size: NA
j_call: TRBJ2-7
d_call: NA